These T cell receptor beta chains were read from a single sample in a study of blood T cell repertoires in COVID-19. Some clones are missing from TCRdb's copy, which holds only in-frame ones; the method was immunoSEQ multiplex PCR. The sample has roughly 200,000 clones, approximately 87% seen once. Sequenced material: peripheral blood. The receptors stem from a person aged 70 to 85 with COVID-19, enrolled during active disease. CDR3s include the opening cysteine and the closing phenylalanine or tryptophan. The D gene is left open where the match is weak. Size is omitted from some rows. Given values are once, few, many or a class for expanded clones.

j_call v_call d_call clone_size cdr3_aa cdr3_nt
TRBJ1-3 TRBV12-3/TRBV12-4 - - CASQAPGNTIYF TGTGCCAGCCAGGCCCCTGGAAACACCATATATTTT
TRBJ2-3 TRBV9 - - CASSVDPIDTQYF TGTGCCAGCAGCGTAGATCCCATAGATACGCAGTATTTT
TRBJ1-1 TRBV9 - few CASSVGNRVPSDTEAFF TGTGCCAGCAGCGTAGGGAACAGGGTTCCCTCCGACACTGAAGCTTTCTTT
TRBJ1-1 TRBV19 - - CASNSPGRLAEAFF TGTGCCAGTAATAGCCCCGGGAGGTTGGCTGAAGCTTTCTTT
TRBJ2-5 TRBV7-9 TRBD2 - CASSLRQGGEETQYF TGTGCCAGCAGCTTACGGCAGGGAGGGGAGGAGACCCAGTACTTC
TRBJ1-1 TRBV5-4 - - CASSLSSTGAEAFF TGTGCCAGCAGCTTATCCTCAACAGGCGCTGAAGCTTTCTTT
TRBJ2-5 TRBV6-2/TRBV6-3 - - CASSHRLVGETQYF TGTGCCAGCAGTCACCGACTAGTTGGTGAGACCCAGTACTTC
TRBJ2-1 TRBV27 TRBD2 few CASSPGLAGSYNEQFF TGTGCCAGCAGTCCGGGACTAGCGGGCTCCTACAATGAGCAGTTCTTC
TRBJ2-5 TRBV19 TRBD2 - CASSIGGTSGKETQYF TGTGCCAGTAGTATCGGCGGGACTAGCGGCAAAGAGACCCAGTACTTC
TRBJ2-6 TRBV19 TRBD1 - CASSMTGAGANVLTF TGTGCCAGTAGTATGACAGGGGCTGGGGCCAACGTCCTGACTTTC
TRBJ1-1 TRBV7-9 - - CASSHRALGNTEAFF TGTGCCAGCAGCCACAGGGCCTTAGGGAACACTGAAGCTTTCTTT
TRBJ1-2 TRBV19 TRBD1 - CASSLKPGGASYGYTF TGTGCCAGTAGTCTTAAGCCAGGGGGCGCTTCCTATGGCTACACCTTC
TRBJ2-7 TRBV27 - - CASSLEWPPGLSYEQYF TGTGCCAGCAGTTTAGAGTGGCCCCCGGGACTCAGCTACGAGCAGTACTTC
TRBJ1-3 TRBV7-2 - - CASSPRQGLKGGNTIYF TGTGCCAGCAGCCCAAGGCAGGGGTTAAAAGGTGGAAACACCATATATTTT
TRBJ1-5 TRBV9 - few CASSVDFGGNQPQHF TGTGCCAGCAGCGTAGATTTCGGGGGGAATCAGCCCCAGCATTTT
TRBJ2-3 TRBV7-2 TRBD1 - CASNPWDRGSDTQYF TGTGCCAGCAACCCGTGGGACAGGGGTTCAGATACGCAGTATTTT
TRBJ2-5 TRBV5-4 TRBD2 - CASSLGGGGQETQYF TGTGCCAGCAGCTTGGGTGGGGGGGGTCAAGAGACCCAGTACTTC
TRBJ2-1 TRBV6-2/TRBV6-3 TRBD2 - CASSFLAGVRNEQFF TGTGCCAGCAGCTTTCTAGCGGGAGTAAGAAATGAGCAGTTCTTC
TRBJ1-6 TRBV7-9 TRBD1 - CASSLVPGGISYNSPLHF TGTGCCAGCAGCTTAGTCCCAGGGGGCATCTCCTATAATTCACCCCTCCACTTT
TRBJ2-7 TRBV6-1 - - CASSEAAAGRTYEQYF TGTGCCAGCAGTGAAGCGGCGGCAGGGAGGACCTACGAGCAGTACTTC
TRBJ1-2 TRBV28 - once CASSFSGYGYTF TGTGCCAGCAGTTTCTCCGGCTATGGCTACACCTTC
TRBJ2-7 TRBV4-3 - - CASSQGFQVTYEQYF TGCGCCAGCAGCCAAGGTTTCCAGGTTACCTACGAGCAGTACTTC
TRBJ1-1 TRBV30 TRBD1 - CAWSNKVGTEKAPSNEDTEAFF TGTGCCTGGAGTAACAAGGTAGGGACAGAAAAAGCTCCCTCCAATGAGGACACTGAAGCTTTCTTT
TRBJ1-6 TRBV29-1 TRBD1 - CSVAQGANSPLHF TGCAGCGTAGCGCAGGGGGCAAATTCACCCCTCCACTTT
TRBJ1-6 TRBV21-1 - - CASSPSGARGNSPLHF TGTGCCAGCAGCCCTAGCGGGGCCCGGGGAAATTCACCCCTCCACTTT
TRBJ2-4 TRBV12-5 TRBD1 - CASGLVLAQGVFVKNIQYF TGTGCTAGTGGTTTGGTACTGGCTCAGGGGGTTTTTGTCAAAAACATTCAGTACTTC
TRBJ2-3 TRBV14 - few CASSQAGSSWDTQYF TGTGCCAGCAGCCAAGCGGGATCGTCATGGGATACGCAGTATTTT
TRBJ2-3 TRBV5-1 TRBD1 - CASTTTGEVADTQYF TGCGCCAGCACGACGACAGGGGAAGTCGCAGATACGCAGTATTTT
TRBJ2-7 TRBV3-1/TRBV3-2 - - CASSQHGSYEQYF TGTGCCAGCAGCCAGCACGGCTCCTACGAGCAGTACTTC
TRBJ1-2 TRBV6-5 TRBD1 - CASSRQGIYGYTF TGTGCCAGCAGCAGACAGGGTATATATGGCTACACCTTC
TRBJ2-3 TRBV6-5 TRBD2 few CASSSGRGGTDTQYF TGTGCCAGCAGTAGCGGGAGGGGGGGCACAGATACGCAGTATTTT
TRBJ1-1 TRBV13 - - CASSKDRGNTEAFF TGTGCCAGCAGCAAGGATCGGGGGAACACTGAAGCTTTCTTT
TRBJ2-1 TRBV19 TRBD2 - CASSMAKLAGGWEQFF TGTGCCAGTAGTATGGCAAAGCTAGCGGGAGGGTGGGAGCAGTTCTTC
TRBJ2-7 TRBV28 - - CASSLLRGLSYEQYF TGTGCCAGCAGTTTACTGAGAGGGTTAAGCTACGAGCAGTACTTC
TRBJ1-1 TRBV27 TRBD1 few CASSFGTANTEAFF TGTGCCAGCAGTTTCGGGACAGCGAACACTGAAGCTTTCTTT
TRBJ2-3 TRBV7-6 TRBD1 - CASSRPGTGTRITSTDTQYF TGTGCCAGCAGCAGGCCCGGGACAGGGACCCGGATAACTAGCACAGATACGCAGTATTTT
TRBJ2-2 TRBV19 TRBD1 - CASSIDPGGAGELFF TGTGCCAGTAGTATAGATCCAGGGGGCGCGGGGGAGCTGTTTTTT
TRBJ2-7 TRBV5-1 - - CASSFGQSFTEQYF TGCGCCAGCAGCTTCGGACAGTCCTTCACCGAGCAGTACTTC
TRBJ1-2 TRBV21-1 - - CASRNGQGRSGYTF TGTGCCAGCAGAAATGGACAGGGAAGGTCTGGCTACACCTTC
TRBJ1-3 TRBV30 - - CALDRTILTGNTIYF TGTGCCTTGGACAGAACCATCCTTACTGGAAACACCATATATTTT
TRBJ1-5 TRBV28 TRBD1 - CASRRFRGGEIQPQHF TGTGCCAGCAGACGATTCAGAGGGGGCGAGATTCAGCCCCAGCATTTT
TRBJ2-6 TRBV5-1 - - CASIPAPGSGANVLTF TGCGCCAGCATCCCGGCCCCAGGGTCTGGGGCCAACGTCCTGACTTTC
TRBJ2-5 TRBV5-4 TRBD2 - CASSLDPAGEETQYF TGTGCCAGCAGCTTGGACCCAGCGGGAGAAGAGACCCAGTACTTC
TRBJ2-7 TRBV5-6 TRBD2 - CASSLLAGRGEQYF TGTGCCAGCAGCTTGTTAGCGGGAAGAGGCGAGCAGTACTTC
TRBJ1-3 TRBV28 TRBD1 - CASRKTGGLTGNTIYF TGTGCCAGCAGGAAGACAGGGGGTTTGACTGGAAACACCATATATTTT
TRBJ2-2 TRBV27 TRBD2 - CASRKRPREGRGTGELFF TGTGCCAGCCGAAAGCGCCCCCGGGAGGGCCGTGGAACCGGGGAGCTGTTTTTT
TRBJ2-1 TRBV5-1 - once CATQENGLSSYNEQFF TGCGCCACCCAGGAAAACGGTTTGAGTTCCTACAATGAGCAGTTCTTC
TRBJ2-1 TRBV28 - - CASSRKTIWNEQFF TGTGCCAGCAGCCGAAAGACTATTTGGAATGAGCAGTTCTTC
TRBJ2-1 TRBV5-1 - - CASSLEAGAVDEQFF TGCGCCAGCAGCTTGGAGGCGGGGGCGGTTGATGAGCAGTTCTTC
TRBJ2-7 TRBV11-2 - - CASSLNGQSYEQYF TGTGCCAGCAGCTTAAATGGACAAAGCTACGAGCAGTACTTC
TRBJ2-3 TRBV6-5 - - CASSSPGGTDTQYF TGTGCCAGCAGTTCCCCCGGGGGCACAGATACGCAGTATTTT
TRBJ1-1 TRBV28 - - CASSLSGKTEAFF TGTGCCAGCAGTTTATCGGGGAAGACTGAAGCTTTCTTT
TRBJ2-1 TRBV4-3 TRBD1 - CASSRRPGDRGGEQFF TGCGCCAGCAGCCGACGTCCCGGGGACAGAGGGGGTGAGCAGTTCTTC
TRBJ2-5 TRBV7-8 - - CASNKIRDKQETQYF TGTGCCAGCAACAAAATCCGGGACAAGCAAGAGACCCAGTACTTC